This TCR beta chain is drawn from a study of blood T cell repertoires in COVID-19. The overall study: The United States, Italy and Spain provided the acute and convalescent COVID-19 samples.

Authors' data handling: It was from reference gene primer amplification that nucleated cell counts were estimated. Only in-frame clones appear in the TCRdb table, and some are missing; sequencing was by immunoSEQ multiplex PCR. V and J calls and clone size follow that table, whereas D and trimming were derived from the DNA. The sample lists approximately 110,000 clones; roughly 80% were seen once. This CDR3 is 15 amino acids long. CDR1 SEHNR and CDR2 FQNEAQ come from the germline V gene (reference sequence). After removal of 5 bases from V and 5 bases from J, the junction contained 9 bases not matched to a gene.

This clonotype was sampled from a woman between 40 and 55 years old with acute or convalescent COVID-19. Sequenced material: peripheral blood. This chain joins TRBV7-9 and TRBJ2-1, with 7 bases that match TRBD2. The CDR3: CASSTSAGAHNEQFF. The CDR3 DNA follows: TGTGCCAGCAGCACTAGCGCCGGCGCACACAATGAGCAGTTCTTC.